These 20 T cell receptor delta chains share one sample of origin, sequenced in a study of delta chains in infants with herpesvirus infections (dated 2023 in TCRdb). The protocol used for the library was RT-PCR. The run used an Illumina MiSeq. PBMC RNA was reverse transcribed with SuperScript II using gamma-chain- and delta-chain-specific primers to generate TCR cDNA. For TCRdb, the public reads were processed anew by CATT, and duplicate DNA sequences were folded into one row. In all, the sample holds approximately 720 delta-chain clones, and about 39% of those were seen once. Of the sample, about a sixth falls within the top ten clones. The starting material was peripheral blood, obtained at time point 3 of longitudinal follow-up. The receptors shown here come from a human donor who was a Ugandan infant, either HIV-exposed or HIV-unexposed (not recorded which).

As concerns this clone: A far larger clone is one nucleotide away, so this likely arose from a read error. This rearrangement joins TRDV3 to TRDJ1; 12 nucleotides match TRDD3. This CDR3 spans 20 amino acids. From germline, CDR1 is TVYSNPD and CDR2 GDNSRS (reference sequence). The CDR3 protein is CALSYGGLLGDTSYTHKLIF. CDR3 in DNA: TGTGCCTTATCCTACGGGGGGTTACTGGGGGATACTTCGTACACCCATAAACTCATCTTT.

For this clone: A far larger clone is one nucleotide away, so this likely arose from a read error. The rearrangement links TRDV2 to TRDJ1; D unclear. Germline V gives CDR1 GEAIGNYY, CDR2 EKD. V dropped 0 bases and J dropped 7 bases, with 5 bases sitting between them. This CDR3 has 11 residues. CDR3 protein: CACDTVSKLIF. As DNA, the CDR3 is TGTGCCTGTGACACCGTAAGTAAACTCATCTTT.

Comments on this clone: With only one base between it and a far larger clone, this is likely a read error. At the DNA level, this CDR3 is encoded by other sequences in the same sample as well. This chain uses TRDV2 with TRDJ3; TRDD3 agrees at 11 bases. The CDR3 runs to 19 residues. The junction had 6 bases not matched to a gene; V was cut back by 2 bases and J by 1 base. CDR1 is GEAIGNYY, CDR2 EKD, per germline. The CDR3 loop reads CACDSTGGYESWDTRQMFF. For the CDR3, the DNA is TGTGCCTGTGACAGTACTGGGGGATATGAATCCTGGGACACCCGACAGATGTTTTTC.

Comment on this clone: This is likely an artifact of a read error, given a far larger clone one base away. This sample also contains other DNA sequences that code for the same CDR3. The rearrangement joins TRDV1 to TRDJ2, with 8 bases fitting TRDD3. This CDR3 comprises 24 residues. Per germline, CDR1 TSWWSYY and CDR2 QGS. DNA of the CDR3: TGTGCTCTTGGAGAACTCCCCTGGATTTCCGCAAAAGCCTACTGGGGGCTGTGGACAGCACAACTCTTCTTT. Its translation is CALGELPWISAKAYWGLWTAQLFF.

Relative to its sample, this clone is large. V gene TRDV1 combines with J gene TRDJ1; D might be TRDD3 (6 bases). Looked up from germline, CDR1 is TSWWSYY and CDR2 is QGS. V was trimmed by 2 bases and J by 3 bases, leaving 16 bases between them. The length of the CDR3 is 16 residues. In DNA form, the CDR3 reads TGTGCTCTTGGGGAAATGTTGAGAGGATACCCCGATAAACTCATCTTT. Residues: CALGEMLRGYPDKLIF.

The sample holds a few counts of this clone. The chain combines TRDV2 with TRDJ3; 9 bases match TRDD3. Germline loops: CDR1 GEAIGNYY, CDR2 EKD. The CDR3 covers 18 residues. V shed 0 bases and J 0 bases; nucleotides not matched to a gene: 2. The CDR3 sequence: CACDTGGYSSWDTRQMFF. The CDR3 region has the DNA TGTGCCTGTGACACCGGGGGATACAGCTCCTGGGACACCCGACAGATGTTTTTC.

Of note for this clone: A far bigger clonotype differs at one base, so this is likely a read error. The J gene is TRDJ1, the V gene TRDV1; 8 nucleotides align to TRDD3. Germline lookup yields CDR1 TSWWSYY and CDR2 QGS. The trim removed 2 bases at V and 8 bases at J, leaving 19 bases unmatched. This CDR3 is built from 18 residues. CDR3 nucleotide sequence: TGTGCTCTTGGGGAATCCCTTTTCTTTTGGGGGATTCCCACCAAACTCATCTTT. This sequence encodes CALGESLFFWGIPTKLIF.

This clone is judged medium-sized. This same CDR3 is encoded by further DNA sequences in the sample. CDR3 amino acids: CAYLRWGTYTDKLIF. The CDR3 bases are TGTGCCTACCTTCGATGGGGGACGTACACCGATAAACTCATCTTT. The chain recombines TRDV3 with TRDJ1; TRDD3 agrees at 7 bases. The germline V gene encodes CDR1 TVYSNPD and CDR2 GDNSRS (reference sequence). CDR3 length: 15 amino acids. The junction had 11 bases not matched to a gene; V was cut back by 4 bases and J by 0 bases.

As concerns this clone: A far larger clone is one nucleotide away, so this likely arose from a read error. J is TRDJ1 and V is TRDV2; D gene ambiguous. CDR3 length: 11 residues. CDR1 and CDR2 from the germline V gene are GEAIGNYY and EKD. This CDR3 is CACGTLSKLIF. The CDR3 DNA follows: TGTGCCTGTGGCACCTTAAGTAAACTCATCTTT.

This clone is large by share. The rearrangement links TRDV1 to TRDJ2; 9 bases line up with TRDD3. V shed 2 bases, J shed 1 base, and the junction held 23 bases outside the gene matches. Germline lookup yields CDR1 TSWWSYY and CDR2 QGS. The CDR3 has 23 amino acids. The CDR3 coding sequence is TGTGCTCTTGGGGAAACGCCCAACAAGTACTGGGGGAGGCCCCGGGATTTGACAGCACAACTCTTCTTT. Amino acids: CALGETPNKYWGRPRDLTAQLFF.

This clone ranks as medium-sized. This chain uses TRDV1 with TRDJ1; 8 positions match TRDD3. In germline, CDR1 is TSWWSYY, CDR2 QGS. V was clipped by 4 bases and J by 0 bases; unmatched bases: 25. This CDR3 is built from 22 residues. The CDR3 sequence: CALGALTPAPVTGGEYTDKLIF. Written as DNA, the CDR3 is TGTGCTCTTGGGGCCCTGACCCCCGCCCCTGTTACTGGGGGGGAGTACACCGATAAACTCATCTTT.

As to this clone: A far larger clone is just one base off, so this is likely a read error. Other DNA sequences from this sample encode an identical CDR3 as well. DNA of the CDR3: TGTGCAGCAAGCTTTACTATCCTACTGGGGGATACAAAGCTCATCTTT. This gives the protein CAASFTILLGDTKLIF. V usage is TRAV29/DV5 and J usage is TRDJ1, with 12 nucleotides matching TRDD3. CDR3 length: 16 residues. The germline gives CDR1 NSMFDY, CDR2 ISSIKDK. The V segment lost 1 base and the J segment 11 bases; nucleotides outside the gene matches: 15.

Regarding this clone: A far larger clone is one nucleotide away, so this likely arose from a read error. At the DNA level, this CDR3 is encoded by other sequences in the same sample as well. In DNA, the CDR3 is TGTGCTCTTGGGGCCCCGTCTTACTGGGGGATACCCCTATCAACCGATAAACTCATCTTT. Amino acids: CALGAPSYWGIPLSTDKLIF. This chain connects TRDV1 to TRDJ1; 12 bases are shared with TRDD3. The CDR3 runs 20 residues. The germline V gene encodes CDR1 TSWWSYY and CDR2 QGS. J was trimmed by 2 bases and V by 4 bases; bases with no gene match: 17.

This clone is classed as large. The chain links TRDV1 to TRDJ1, with 10 bases lining up with TRDD3. V shed 0 bases, J shed 4 bases, and the junction held 11 bases outside the gene matches. This CDR3 has 18 amino acids. Germline V lookup: CDR1 TSWWSYY, CDR2 QGS. The CDR3 DNA reads as TGTGCTCTTGGGGAACTACTTCCTACCTGGGGGATATGCGATAAACTCATCTTT. As protein: CALGELLPTWGICDKLIF.

In regard to this clone: A read error is possible here, since a much larger clone lies one base away. The chain employs TRDV1 and TRDJ1; 11 bases map to TRDD3. CDR3 size: 19 residues. Germline V lookup: CDR1 TSWWSYY, CDR2 QGS. V shed 2 bases, J shed 2 bases, and the junction held 13 bases outside the gene matches. CDR3 sequence reads: CALGERYPPTGGYTDKLIF. The CDR3 DNA follows: TGTGCTCTTGGGGAAAGGTATCCGCCTACTGGGGGATATACCGATAAACTCATCTTT.

As for this clone: Possible read error: a much larger clone is one base away. Other DNA sequences from this sample encode an identical CDR3 as well. The chain recombines TRDV1 with TRDJ1; 11 nucleotides match TRDD3. The CDR3 totals 27 residues. Per germline, CDR1 TSWWSYY and CDR2 QGS. The junction had 38 bases not matched to a gene; V was cut back by 2 bases and J by 3 bases. The CDR3: CALGEANVPRSFLPVLGDTRGSDKLIF. CDR3 DNA sequence: TGTGCTCTTGGGGAAGCTAACGTGCCGCGGTCCTTCCTACCTGTATTGGGGGATACGCGCGGTTCCGATAAACTCATCTTT.

This clone was seen more than once but under ten times. Being one base from a much bigger clone, this may be a read error. This chain connects TRDV1 to TRDJ1; 7 bases match TRDD3. J lost 0 bases, V lost 0 bases, and 22 bases had no gene match. CDR1 TSWWSYY and CDR2 QGS come from the germline V gene. The CDR3 totals 22 residues. The CDR3 region has the DNA TGTGCTCTTGGGGAACTCCCGTACTGGGGCCGAACAACCAGGGCGTACACCGATAAACTCATCTTT. Translated, it gives CALGELPYWGRTTRAYTDKLIF.

This clone was counted between two and nine times. A read error is possible here, since a much larger clone lies one base away. This same CDR3 is encoded by further DNA sequences in the sample. The rearrangement joins TRDV1 to TRDJ1; D perhaps matches TRDD3 (5 bases). Trimming took 3 bases from V and 5 from J, leaving 10 bases between them. This CDR3 has 13 amino acids. Looked up from germline, CDR1 is TSWWSYY and CDR2 is QGS. The CDR3 bases are TGTGCTCTTGGGGACCCGATACCAGATAAACTCATCTTT. Amino acid sequence: CALGDPIPDKLIF.

This clone is medium-sized within its sample. V gene TRDV1 combines with J gene TRDJ1, with D perhaps TRDD2 (7 bases). The CDR3 runs 18 residues. The V end was cut by 2 bases, the J end by 7 bases, with 26 bases between. CDR1 and CDR2 from the germline V gene are TSWWSYY and QGS. CDR3 sequence: CALGEYLPLTYWDVKLIF. CDR3 nucleotides: TGTGCTCTTGGGGAATACCTTCCTCTCACATACTGGGATGTTAAACTCATCTTT.

By share, this clone ranks as large (0.1 to 1%). The same CDR3 can be traced to other DNA sequences in this sample. This chain uses TRDV1 with TRDJ1; 9 bases fit TRDD3. The V segment lost 3 bases and the J segment 2 bases; nucleotides outside the gene matches: 4. This CDR3 is 15 amino acids long. Germline lookup yields CDR1 TSWWSYY and CDR2 QGS. CDR3 sequence reads: CALGDWGYATDKLIF. In nucleotides, the CDR3 is TGTGCTCTTGGGGACTGGGGATACGCTACCGATAAACTCATCTTT.